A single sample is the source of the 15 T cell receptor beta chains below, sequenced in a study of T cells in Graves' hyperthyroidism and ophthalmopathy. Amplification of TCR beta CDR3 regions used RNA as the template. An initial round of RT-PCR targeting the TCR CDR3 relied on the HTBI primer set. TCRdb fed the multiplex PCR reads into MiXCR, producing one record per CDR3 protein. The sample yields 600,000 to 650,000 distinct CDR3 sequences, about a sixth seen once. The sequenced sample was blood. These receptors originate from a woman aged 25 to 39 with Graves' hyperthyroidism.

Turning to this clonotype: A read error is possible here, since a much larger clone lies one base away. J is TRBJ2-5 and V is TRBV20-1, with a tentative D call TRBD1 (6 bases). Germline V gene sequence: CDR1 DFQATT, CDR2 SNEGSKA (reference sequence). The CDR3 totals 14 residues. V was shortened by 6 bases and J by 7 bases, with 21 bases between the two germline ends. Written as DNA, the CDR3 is TGCAGTGCCGGGGACAAATTGATAGGAGGGACCCAGTACTTC. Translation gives CSAGDKLIGGTQYF.

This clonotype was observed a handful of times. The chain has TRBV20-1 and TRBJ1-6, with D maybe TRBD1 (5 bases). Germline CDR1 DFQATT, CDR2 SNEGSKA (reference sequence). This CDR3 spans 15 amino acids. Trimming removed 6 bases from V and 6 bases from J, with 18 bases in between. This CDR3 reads CSAIRGGDGNSPLHF. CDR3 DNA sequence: TGCAGTGCGATTAGGGGTGGGGACGGTAATTCACCCCTCCACTTT.

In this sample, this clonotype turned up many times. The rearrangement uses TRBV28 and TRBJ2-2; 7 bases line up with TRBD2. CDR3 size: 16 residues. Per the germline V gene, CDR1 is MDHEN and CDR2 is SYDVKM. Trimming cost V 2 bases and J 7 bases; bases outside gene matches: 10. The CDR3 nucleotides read TGTGCCAGCAGTTTAGAGGCGGGAGAGTATATCGGGGAGCTGTTTTTT. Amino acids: CASSLEAGEYIGELFF.

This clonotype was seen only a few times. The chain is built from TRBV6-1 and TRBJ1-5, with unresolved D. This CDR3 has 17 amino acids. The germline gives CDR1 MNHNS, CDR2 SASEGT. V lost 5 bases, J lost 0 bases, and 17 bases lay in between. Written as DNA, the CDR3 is TGTGCCAGCAGTCCGGCGGCAGGACCACTTAGCAATCAGCCCCAGCATTTT. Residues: CASSPAAGPLSNQPQHF.

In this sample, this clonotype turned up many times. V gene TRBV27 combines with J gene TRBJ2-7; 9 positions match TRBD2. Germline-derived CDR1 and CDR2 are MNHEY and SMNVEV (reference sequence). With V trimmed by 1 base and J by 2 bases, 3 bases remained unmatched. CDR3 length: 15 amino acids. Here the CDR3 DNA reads TGTGCCAGCAGTTTATTCCCTAGCGGGGCCTACGAGCAGTACTTC. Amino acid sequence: CASSLFPSGAYEQYF.

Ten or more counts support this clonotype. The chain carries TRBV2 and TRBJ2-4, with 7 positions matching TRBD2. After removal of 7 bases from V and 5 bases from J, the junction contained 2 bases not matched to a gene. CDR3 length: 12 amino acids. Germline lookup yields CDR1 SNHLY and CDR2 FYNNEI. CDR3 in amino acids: CASIGLENIQYF. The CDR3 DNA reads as TGTGCCAGCATAGGACTAGAAAACATTCAGTACTTC.

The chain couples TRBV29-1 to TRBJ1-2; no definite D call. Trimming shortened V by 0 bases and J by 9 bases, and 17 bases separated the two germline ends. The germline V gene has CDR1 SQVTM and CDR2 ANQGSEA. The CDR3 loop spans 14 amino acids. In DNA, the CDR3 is TGCAGCGTTGAAGAGTCGGGGTTAAGGGCCAGCTACACCTTC. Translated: CSVEESGLRASYTF.

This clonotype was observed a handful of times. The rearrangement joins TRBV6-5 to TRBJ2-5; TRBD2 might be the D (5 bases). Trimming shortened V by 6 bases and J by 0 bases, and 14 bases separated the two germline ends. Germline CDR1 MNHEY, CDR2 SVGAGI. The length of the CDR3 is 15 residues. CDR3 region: CASRFRLRDQETQYF. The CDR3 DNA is TGTGCCAGCAGATTCCGGTTGCGGGACCAAGAGACCCAGTACTTC.

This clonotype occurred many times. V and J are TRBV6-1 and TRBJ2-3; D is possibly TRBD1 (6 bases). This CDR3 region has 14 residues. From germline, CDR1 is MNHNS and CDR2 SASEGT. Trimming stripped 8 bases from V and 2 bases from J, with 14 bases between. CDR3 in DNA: TGTGCCAGCCATTGGACAGAGTACACAGATACGCAGTATTTT. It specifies CASHWTEYTDTQYF.

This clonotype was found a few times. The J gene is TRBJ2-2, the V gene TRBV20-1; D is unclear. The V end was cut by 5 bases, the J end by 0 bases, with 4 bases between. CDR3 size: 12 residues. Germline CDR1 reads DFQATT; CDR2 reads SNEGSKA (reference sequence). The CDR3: CSAPANTGELFF. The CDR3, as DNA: TGCAGTGCTCCAGCGAACACCGGGGAGCTGTTTTTT.

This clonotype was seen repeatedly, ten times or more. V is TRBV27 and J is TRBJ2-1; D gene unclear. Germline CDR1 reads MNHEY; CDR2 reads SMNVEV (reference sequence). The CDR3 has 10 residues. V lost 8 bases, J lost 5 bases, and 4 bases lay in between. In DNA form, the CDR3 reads TGTGCCAGCCCGGACAATGAGCAGTTCTTC. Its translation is CASPDNEQFF.

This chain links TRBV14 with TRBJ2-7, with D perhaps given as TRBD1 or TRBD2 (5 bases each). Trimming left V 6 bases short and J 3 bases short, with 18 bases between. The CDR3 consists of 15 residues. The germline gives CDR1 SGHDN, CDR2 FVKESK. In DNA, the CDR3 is TGTGCCAGCAGTCCCTTCCTGGGACCTCTCTACGAGCAGTACTTC. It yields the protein CASSPFLGPLYEQYF.

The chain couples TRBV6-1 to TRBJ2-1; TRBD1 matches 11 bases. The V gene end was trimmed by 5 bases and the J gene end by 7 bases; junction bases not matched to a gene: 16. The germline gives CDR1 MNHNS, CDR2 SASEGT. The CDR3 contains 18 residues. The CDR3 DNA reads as TGTGCCAGCAGTCTAACGGACAGGGGGCCAGTCAAGGGGAATGAGCAGTTCTTC. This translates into CASSLTDRGPVKGNEQFF.

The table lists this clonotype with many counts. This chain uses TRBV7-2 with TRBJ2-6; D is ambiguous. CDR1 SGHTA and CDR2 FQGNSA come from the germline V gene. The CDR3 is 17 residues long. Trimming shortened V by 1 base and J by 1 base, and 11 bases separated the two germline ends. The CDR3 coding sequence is TGTGCCAGCAGCTTAGACCTTACGCTATCTGGGGCCAACGTCCTGACTTTC. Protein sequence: CASSLDLTLSGANVLTF.

The CDR3 here is CASSSAANSYEQYF. CDR3 nucleotides: TGTGCCAGCAGTTCAGCGGCGAATAGCTACGAGCAGTACTTC. This chain uses TRBV6-7 with TRBJ2-7, with D possibly being TRBD2 (5 bases). TRBV6-7 is an ORF, and what it does is uncertain. The CDR3 is 14 amino acids. V was cut by 4 bases and J by 3 bases, with 13 bases left in between.